These 14 T cell receptor beta chains came from one sample sequenced in a study of CD8+CD57+ T cells in acquired aplastic anemia. Investigators profiled TCR beta VDJ and CDR3 from genomic DNA template. TCRdb ran MiXCR on the reads and lists one entry per CDR3 protein. This sample has about 180,000 distinct CDR3 sequences, with 50% to 65% found just once. Patients sequenced had flow cytometry evidence of CD8+CD57+ cell expansion. Sequenced material: sorted CD4+, CD8+, or CD8+CD57+ T cells (not recorded which) from PBMCs. The source is a human donor with aplastic anemia.

This clonotype was picked up one time. The chain links TRBV6-5 to TRBJ1-6; D not certain. The CDR3 covers 15 residues. Germline V lookup: CDR1 MNHEY, CDR2 SVGAGI. The V and J ends lost 0 bases and 7 bases respectively, with 10 bases between them. The CDR3 nucleotides read TGTGCCAGCAGTTACTCTTGGCAGCTGAATTCACCCCTCCACTTT. The encoded protein is CASSYSWQLNSPLHF.

This clonotype was detected once. The genes are TRBV2 and TRBJ2-5; unclear D gene. The V end lost 1 base, the J end lost 5 bases, and 5 bases lay between the germline ends. Germline assignment: CDR1 SNHLY and CDR2 FYNNEI. This CDR3 contains 12 residues. The CDR3 DNA is TGTGCCAGCAGTGAAGGGCCCGAGACCCAGTACTTC. This sequence encodes CASSEGPETQYF.

This chain links TRBV5-5 with TRBJ2-7; D unresolved. This CDR3 spans 13 amino acids. Trimming took 3 bases from V and 3 from J, leaving 10 bases between them. The germline V gene has CDR1 SGHKS and CDR2 YYEKEE (reference sequence). In DNA form, the CDR3 reads TGTGCCAGCAGCTATATGAACGGCTACGAGCAGTACTTC. This encodes CASSYMNGYEQYF.

This clonotype has only a few counts. CDR3 amino acids: CATSDDSGRSTDTQYF. CDR3 DNA: TGTGCCACCAGTGATGATAGCGGGAGGAGCACAGATACGCAGTATTTT. The chain joins TRBV24-1 to TRBJ2-3; 10 nucleotides line up with TRBD2. Trimming at V came to 3 bases and at J to 0 bases, leaving 2 bases not matched to a gene. Germline-derived CDR1 and CDR2 are KGHDR and SFDVKD. The CDR3 is 16 residues long.

This clonotype was picked up a small number of times. This sequence joins TRBV5-1 and TRBJ1-1; 10 positions match TRBD1. Germline CDR1 reads SGHRS; CDR2 reads YFSETQ. The CDR3 contains 15 residues. With 5 bases clipped from V and 3 bases from J, the junction kept 7 bases outside the gene matches. CDR3 coding DNA: TGCGCCAGCAGGACAGGGGGCTTGTCGGACACTGAAGCTTTCTTT. Residues: CASRTGGLSDTEAFF.

The chain links TRBV7-8 to TRBJ1-1; D uncertain. Germline CDR1 SGHVS, CDR2 FQNEAQ. CDR3 length: 14 residues. V shed 3 bases and J shed 1 base, with 9 bases lying between them. The DNA for the CDR3 is TGTGCCAGCAGCTTTTTAAGCGGGAACACTGAAGCTTTCTTT. Translation gives CASSFLSGNTEAFF.

The genes are TRBV20-1 and TRBJ2-7; 7 positions agree with TRBD2. Trimming removed 0 bases from V and 2 bases from J; junction bases left unmatched: 4. This CDR3 contains 14 residues. Germline V gene data show CDR1 as DFQATT and CDR2 as SNEGSKA (reference sequence). CDR3 loop: CSARENGRTYEQYF. The CDR3 DNA reads TGCAGTGCTAGAGAGAACGGGAGGACCTACGAGCAGTACTTC.

This clonotype was recorded at least ten times. The rearrangement links TRBV11-2 to TRBJ2-3; D is ambiguous. The length of the CDR3 is 14 residues. V was pared by 0 bases and J by 0 bases, with 4 bases between. Per germline, CDR1 SGHAT and CDR2 FQNNGV. CDR3 bases: TGTGCCAGCAGCTTAGAGTACAGCACAGATACGCAGTATTTT. It translates to CASSLEYSTDTQYF.

This rearrangement joins TRBV27 to TRBJ1-5; D uncertain. The V gene lost 1 base and the J gene lost 6 bases, with 7 bases spanning the gap. The CDR3 sequence is 13 residues long. Germline loops: CDR1 MNHEY, CDR2 SMNVEV (reference sequence). CDR3 sequence: CASSLLGGQPQHF. The CDR3, as DNA: TGTGCCAGCAGTTTATTAGGCGGTCAGCCCCAGCATTTT.

In this sample, this clonotype turned up many times. This sequence joins TRBV6-1 and TRBJ1-2; no reliable D call. The CDR3 spans 16 residues. Trimming cost V 3 bases and J 4 bases, with 18 bases left between them. Per the germline V gene, CDR1 is MNHNS and CDR2 is SASEGT. CDR3 residues: CASSDSPPDRPYGYTF. The CDR3 bases are TGTGCCAGCAGTGATTCCCCCCCTGACCGCCCCTATGGCTACACCTTC.

Only a few counts were recorded for this clonotype. V gene TRBV2 combines with J gene TRBJ2-3, with D hard to call. The CDR3 extends over 12 amino acids. Germline CDR1 and CDR2: SNHLY and FYNNEI. The V end was cut by 5 bases, the J end by 4 bases, with 7 bases between. In DNA form, the CDR3 reads TGTGCCAGCAGTAAGACTTCAGATACGCAGTATTTT. Its protein is CASSKTSDTQYF.

This clonotype was detected once. The chain recombines TRBV7-2 with TRBJ1-1; D might be TRBD1 (6 bases). This CDR3 contains 14 residues. V gave up 3 bases and J gave up 0 bases, with 8 bases separating them. From germline, CDR1 is SGHTA and CDR2 FQGNSA. CDR3 in amino acids: CASSFDRMNTEAFF. For the CDR3, the DNA is TGTGCCAGCAGCTTTGACAGGATGAACACTGAAGCTTTCTTT.

The rearrangement uses TRBV4-2 and TRBJ2-5, with TRBD2 identical over 7 bases. V trimming: 0 bases; J trimming: 5 bases; junction bases outside the gene matches: 9. The CDR3 is 16 amino acids. CDR1 is LGHNA and CDR2 is YNFKEQ in the germline V gene. CDR3 DNA sequence: TGTGCCAGCAGCCAAGAAAGTGGGGGGGAGGGGGAGACCCAGTACTTC. Its protein product is CASSQESGGEGETQYF.

This chain joins TRBV12-3 or TRBV12-4 and TRBJ2-5; 9 nucleotides agree with TRBD1. The CDR3 is made up of 15 amino acids. The V and J ends lost 5 bases and 4 bases, in that order; junction bases with no gene match: 8. The CDR3 sequence: CASSATGQGGETQYF. The CDR3 nucleotides are TGTGCCAGCAGTGCTACGGGACAGGGTGGAGAGACCCAGTACTTC.